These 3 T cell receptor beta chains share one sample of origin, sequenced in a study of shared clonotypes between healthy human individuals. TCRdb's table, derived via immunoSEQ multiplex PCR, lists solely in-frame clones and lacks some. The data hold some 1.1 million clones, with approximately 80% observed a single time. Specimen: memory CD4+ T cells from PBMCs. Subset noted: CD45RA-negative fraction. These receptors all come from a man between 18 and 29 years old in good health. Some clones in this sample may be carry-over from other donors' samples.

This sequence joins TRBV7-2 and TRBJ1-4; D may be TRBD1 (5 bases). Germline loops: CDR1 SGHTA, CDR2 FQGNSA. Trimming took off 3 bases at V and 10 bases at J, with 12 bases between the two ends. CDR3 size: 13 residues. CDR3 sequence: CASSFRDGRKLFF. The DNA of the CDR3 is TGTGCCAGCAGCTTCAGGGACGGGAGAAAACTGTTTTTT. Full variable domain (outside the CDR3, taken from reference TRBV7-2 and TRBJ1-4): GAGVSQSPSNKVTEKGKDVELRCDPISGHTALYWYRQSLGQGLEFLIYFQGNSAPDKSGLPSDRFSAERTGGSVSTLTIQRTQQEDSAVYLCASSFRDGRKLFFGSGTQLSVL.

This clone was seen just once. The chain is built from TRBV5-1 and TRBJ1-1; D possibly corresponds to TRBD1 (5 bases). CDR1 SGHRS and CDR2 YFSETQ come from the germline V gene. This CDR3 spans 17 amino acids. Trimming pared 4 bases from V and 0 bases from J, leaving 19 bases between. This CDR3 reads CASSPLPVTDMNTEAFF. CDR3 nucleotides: TGCGCCAGCAGCCCCCTACCTGTGACAGACATGAACACTGAAGCTTTCTTT.

CDR3 nucleotides: TGTGCCAGCAGCTTAGGCTTTTCGTGGGGGGCTATAACTGGAAACACCATATATTTT. This gives the protein CASSLGFSWGAITGNTIYF. V and J are TRBV7-9 and TRBJ1-3; perhaps TRBD1 as D (6 bases). Germline V gene sequence: CDR1 SEHNR, CDR2 FQNEAQ (reference sequence). V was shortened by 1 base and J by 2 bases, with 21 bases between the two germline ends. The CDR3 length is 19 residues.